This T cell receptor (beta chain) was documented in a study of metastatic and nonmetastatic thyroid tumors. This clone occurred many times. Germline V lookup: CDR1 KGHDR, CDR2 SFDVKD. This CDR3 region has 17 residues. J lost 4 bases, V lost 1 base, and 5 bases had no gene match. Treatment of any kind had been given to no patient before thyroid surgery. Authors' methods: In papillary thyroid cancer, a distant-metastasis classifier was built using CDR3 differences across clinicopathological groups. MiXCR reprocessed the PCR reads for TCRdb. TCRdb, not the authors, supplied the V and J calls. Of more than 9,500 clones in the sample, around a third were seen once.

The receptor comes from a male donor with papillary thyroid cancer or a benign thyroid nodule (not recorded which). Some clones in this sample may be carry-over from other donors' samples. The chain employs TRBV24-1 and TRBJ2-2, with 10 bases lining up with TRBD2. Sequencing was performed on tumor tissue. The CDR3 DNA is TGTGCCACCAGTGATTTTCCTAGCGGGAGTGGCACCGGGGAGCTGTTTTTT. Encoded protein: CATSDFPSGSGTGELFF.